The present TCR beta chain was sequenced within a study of T cells after yellow fever vaccination. The study, taken as a whole, reports: Among primary-vaccination clones, most reappeared after the booster, at roughly 95% for CD4 and approximately 88% for CD8.

The length of the CDR3 is 13 residues. Germline lookup yields CDR1 SGHRS and CDR2 YFSETQ. V was clipped by 4 bases and J by 2 bases, with 9 bases between them. This clonotype was picked up a small number of times. Its antigen is currently unknown. Universal primer sites and UMIs were introduced during 5'RACE template-switching synthesis of TCR cDNA. TCRdb ran MiXCR on the 5' RACE reads and lists one entry per CDR3 protein. The sample holds about 350,000 distinct CDR3 sequences, about 4% seen once. The chain uses TRBV5-1 and TRBJ1-2; D remains ambiguous. This specimen was PBMCs, taken 5 days after the yellow fever booster vaccination. The receptor was derived from a man younger than 35 who received the YFV17D yellow fever vaccine. In DNA, the CDR3 is TGCGCCAGCAGCCCGGAAAGGAACTATGGCTACACCTTC. Amino acid sequence: CASSPERNYGYTF. Filled out from reference TRBV5-1 and TRBJ1-2, the complete variable domain reads KAGVTQTPRYLIKTRGQQVTLSCSPISGHRSVSWYQQTPGQGLQFLFEYFSETQRNKGNFPGRFSGRQFSNSRSEMNVSTLELGDSALYLCASSPERNYGYTFGSGTRLTVV.